This entry features one T cell receptor (beta chain) sequence. Antigen: not known. Each CDR3 protein gets one entry after TCRdb re-called the RT-PCR reads with MiXCR. Of more than 450,000 distinct CDR3 sequences in the sample, under 9% are singletons; the top ten hold about an eighth. CDR1 MNHNS and CDR2 SASEGT come from the germline V gene. CDR3 size: 14 residues. V was clipped by 5 bases and J by 0 bases, with 10 bases between them. The record originates from a study of response to subunit inactivated influenza vaccine. Regarding the study as a whole: Authors suggested each seasonal influenza vaccination recruits few new T cells.

The V and J genes are TRBV6-1 and TRBJ1-1; D possibly corresponds to TRBD1 (6 bases). Specimen: PBMCs from blood, collected less than 30 months after vaccination. This sequence was found in a man between 50 and 69 years old who received an inactivated influenza vaccine. The CDR3 DNA reads as TGTGCCAGCAGTAAATGGACAGTGAACACTGAAGCTTTCTTT. It yields the protein CASSKWTVNTEAFF.